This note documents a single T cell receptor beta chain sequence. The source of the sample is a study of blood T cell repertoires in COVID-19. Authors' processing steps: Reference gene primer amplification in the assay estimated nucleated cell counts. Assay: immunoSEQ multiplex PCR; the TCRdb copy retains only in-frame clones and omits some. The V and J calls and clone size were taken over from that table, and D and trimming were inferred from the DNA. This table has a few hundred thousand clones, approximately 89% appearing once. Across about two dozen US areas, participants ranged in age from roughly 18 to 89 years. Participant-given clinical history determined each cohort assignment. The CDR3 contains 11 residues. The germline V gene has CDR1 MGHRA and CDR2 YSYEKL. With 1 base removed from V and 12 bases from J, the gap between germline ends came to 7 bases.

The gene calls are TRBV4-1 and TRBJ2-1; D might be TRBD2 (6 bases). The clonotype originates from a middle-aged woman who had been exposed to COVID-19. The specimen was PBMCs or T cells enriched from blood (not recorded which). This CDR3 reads CASSQGSGQFF. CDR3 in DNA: TGCGCCAGCAGCCAAGGTAGCGGGCAGTTCTTC.